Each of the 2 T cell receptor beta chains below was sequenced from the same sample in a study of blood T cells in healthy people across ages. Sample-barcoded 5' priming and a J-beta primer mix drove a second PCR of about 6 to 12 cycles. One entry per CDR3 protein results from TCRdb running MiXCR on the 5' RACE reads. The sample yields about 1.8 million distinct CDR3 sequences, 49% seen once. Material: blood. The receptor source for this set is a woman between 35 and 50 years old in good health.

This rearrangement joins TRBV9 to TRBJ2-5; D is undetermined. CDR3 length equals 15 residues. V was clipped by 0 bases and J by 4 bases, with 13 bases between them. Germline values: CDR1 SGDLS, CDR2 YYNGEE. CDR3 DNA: TGTGCCAGCAGCGTAGACGATCTGGCCCCAGAGACCCAGTACTTC. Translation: CASSVDDLAPETQYF.

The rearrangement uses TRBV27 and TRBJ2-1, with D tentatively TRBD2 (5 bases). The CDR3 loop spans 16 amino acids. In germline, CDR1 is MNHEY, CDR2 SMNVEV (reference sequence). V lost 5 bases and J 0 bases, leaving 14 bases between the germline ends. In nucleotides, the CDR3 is TGTGCCAGCAGTATGACTATCTTGGGCTCCTACAATGAGCAGTTCTTC. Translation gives CASSMTILGSYNEQFF.